Listed here is a single T cell receptor (beta chain). Its antigen is still unknown. Time point denoted: sample taken at primary tumor resection. Unsorted whole RNA of tumor, nontumor lung or frozen PBMC was sequenced. Each CDR3 protein gets one entry after TCRdb re-called the 5' RACE reads with MiXCR. The table has under 9,000 distinct CDR3 sequences, about an eighth seen once. The sample is drawn from a study of spatial heterogeneity in lung cancer. Overall study: Matched bulk RNA-seq yielded a T cell transcriptional module score. Counts of TCR transcripts in tumor regions correlated strongly with that score. Study outcomes and limitations: Tumors with more nonsynonymous mutations had more expanded intratumoral alpha and beta TCRs.

The V gene's germline CDR1 is DFQATT and CDR2 SNEGSKA (reference sequence). The CDR3 spans 11 residues. Trimming took 6 bases from V and 5 from J, leaving 8 bases between them. This TCR came from a male donor with early-stage non-small cell lung cancer. The sample here was lung tumor tissue, taken at surgery. The chain joins TRBV20-1 to TRBJ2-1; D call uncertain. This chain's CDR3 is CSAIRHNEQFF. CDR3 DNA: TGCAGTGCAATTAGGCACAATGAGCAGTTCTTC.